A selection of T cell receptor beta chains follows, all from one sample in a study of vaccination and CD4 T cells after COVID-19. MiXCR was run by TCRdb on the PCR reads, yielding one entry per CDR3 protein. The table records more than 12,000 distinct CDR3 sequences, less than 30% of them present only once. Antigen specificity for these receptors is unknown. Sequenced: cultured CD4+ T cells from blood. These TCRs come from a human donor with COVID-19. CDR3s include the opening cysteine and the closing phenylalanine or tryptophan. D genes are given only for firm matches. For some rows the clone size is stated as once, few or many, or as a class when expanded; others skip it.

TRBJ2-2 13 TRBV6-1 - - CASSFDYTGELFF TGTGCCAGCAGCTTCGATTACACCGGGGAGCTGTTTTTT
TRBJ2-2 17 TRBV5-8 - - CASSRLRGTSNTGELFF TGTGCCAGCAGCCGCTTGAGGGGGACCTCGAACACCGGGGAGCTGTTTTTT
TRBJ1-5 12 TRBV28 - few CASSVGDQPQHF TGTGCCAGCAGTGTGGGGGATCAGCCCCAGCATTTT
TRBJ2-7 16 TRBV7-2 TRBD2 - CASSLGSGGESYEQYF TGTGCCAGCAGCTTAGGTAGCGGGGGGGAGTCCTACGAGCAGTACTTC
TRBJ1-5 13 TRBV7-3 TRBD1 - CASSLTTGQPQHF TGTGCCAGCAGCTTAACGACAGGGCAGCCCCAGCATTTT
TRBJ1-3 13 TRBV7-9 - - CASSPPRGNTIYF TGTGCCAGCAGCCCGCCCCGCGGAAACACCATATATTTT
TRBJ1-4 14 TRBV19 - few CASSKSNGVEKLFF TGTGCCAGTAGTAAGTCCAATGGGGTTGAAAAACTGTTTTTT
TRBJ2-3 13 TRBV5-4 - - CASSLRGADTQYF TGTGCCAGCAGCTTGCGGGGGGCGGATACGCAGTATTTT
TRBJ1-2 13 TRBV9 TRBD1 - CASSLTGDGGYTF TGTGCCAGCAGCTTAACAGGGGACGGCGGCTACACCTTC
TRBJ1-5 14 TRBV9 - - CASSSLDGNQPQHF TGTGCCAGCAGCTCCCTTGACGGCAATCAGCCCCAGCATTTT
TRBJ2-7 13 TRBV5-6 - - CASSLGRAYEQYF TGTGCCAGCAGCTTGGGTCGGGCCTACGAGCAGTACTTC
TRBJ2-5 16 TRBV20-1 TRBD2 few CSVGGTSGGALETQYF TGCAGTGTCGGAGGCACTAGCGGGGGGGCCCTGGAGACCCAGTACTTC
TRBJ1-1 14 TRBV20-1 TRBD1 medium-sized CSARVGQSYTEAFF TGCAGTGCTAGAGTGGGACAGTCTTACACTGAAGCTTTCTTT
TRBJ1-2 15 TRBV20-1 - - CSARDSGRRGDGYTF TGCAGTGCTAGAGATTCGGGGCGGCGAGGGGATGGCTACACCTTC
TRBJ2-1 14 TRBV7-2 TRBD2 few CASSPRTSNNEQFF TGTGCCAGCAGCCCCCGGACTAGCAACAATGAGCAGTTCTTC
TRBJ2-5 12 TRBV7-9 - few CASSLTRETQYF TGTGCCAGCAGCTTAACCCGAGAGACCCAGTACTTC
TRBJ2-1 15 TRBV11-2 TRBD1 - CASSPRTGSYNEQFF TGTGCCAGCAGCCCCCGGACAGGGTCCTACAATGAGCAGTTCTTC
TRBJ1-2 14 TRBV7-3 TRBD1 few CASSRGNRGYGYTF TGTGCCAGCAGCCGGGGGAACAGGGGGTACGGCTACACCTTC
TRBJ2-3 14 TRBV15 - - CATSTLGLGGTQYF TGTGCCACCAGCACCTTGGGACTGGGGGGTACGCAGTATTTT
TRBJ2-3 15 TRBV20-1 TRBD2 few CSAGDYSGGTDTQYF TGCAGTGCTGGCGACTATAGCGGGGGCACAGATACGCAGTATTTT
TRBJ1-2 14 TRBV2 TRBD1 few CASIPDRKNYGYTF TGTGCCAGCATCCCGGACAGGAAAAACTATGGCTACACCTTC
TRBJ2-4 15 TRBV11-3 - - CASSPGGGAVNIQYF TGTGCCAGCAGTCCGGGTGGGGGGGCCGTAAACATTCAGTACTTC
TRBJ1-2 11 TRBV28 - - CASSTNYGYTF TGTGCCAGCAGCACTAACTATGGCTACACCTTC